The 5 T cell receptor beta chains in this list originate from one sample, sequenced in a study of blood T cell repertoires in COVID-19. Clones were sequenced by immunoSEQ multiplex PCR, and TCRdb holds only the in-frame ones, with some missing. The profile covers about 170,000 clones, with roughly 86% appearing a single time and roughly 7.5% taken by the ten largest. The sample comprised peripheral blood. All receptors derive from a middle-aged man who had recovered from COVID-19.

The chain recombines TRBV23-1 with TRBJ2-3; TRBD1 matches at 9 bases. TRBV23-1 falls under the ORF class, with uncertain function. V lost 2 bases to trimming and J lost 6 bases; unmatched junction nucleotides: 6. The CDR3 has 15 residues. CDR3 sequence reads: CASSQPGQGKDTQYF. CDR3 nucleotides: TGCGCCAGCAGTCAACCAGGACAGGGGAAGGATACGCAGTATTTT.

V gene TRBV15 combines with J gene TRBJ2-3; 7 nucleotides align to TRBD2. Per germline, CDR1 LNHNV and CDR2 YYDKDF (reference sequence). The CDR3 is 16 residues long. V gave up 1 base and J gave up 6 bases; unmatched junction bases: 10. The CDR3 sequence is CATSRVRASGPDTQYF. For the CDR3, the DNA is TGTGCCACCAGCAGAGTAAGGGCTAGCGGTCCCGATACGCAGTATTTT.

To note about this clone: Its ends do not fully match the called genes, so a read error is possible. This chain uses TRBV5-1 with TRBJ2-5; 8 bases map to TRBD1. The CDR3 has 11 amino acids. The V gene's germline CDR1 is SGHRS and CDR2 YFSETQ. The CDR3 protein is CASSLGTGIHF. CDR3 sequence (DNA): TGCGCCAGCAGCTTGGGGACAGGGATTCACTTC.

The chain joins TRBV28 to TRBJ2-2; 10 positions agree with TRBD2. This CDR3 is 16 amino acids long. V dropped 3 bases and J dropped 4; count of bases not matched to a gene: 5. Germline V gene data show CDR1 as MDHEN and CDR2 as SYDVKM. The DNA for the CDR3 is TGTGCCAGCAGTTTGGGAGCGGGAGGGCGCACCGGGGAGCTGTTTTTT. This translates into CASSLGAGGRTGELFF.

The rearrangement links TRBV28 to TRBJ2-5; 8 bases match TRBD1. Trimming cost V 5 bases and J 5 bases; bases outside gene matches: 10. The CDR3 length is 15 residues. CDR1 and CDR2 from the germline V gene are MDHEN and SYDVKM. The CDR3 sequence is CASSQGGQGGETQYF. For the CDR3, the DNA is TGTGCCAGCAGTCAGGGCGGACAGGGTGGCGAGACCCAGTACTTC. The complete variable domain, with remaining parts taken from reference TRBV28 and TRBJ2-5, reads DVKVTQSSRYLVKRTGEKVFLECVQDMDHENMFWYRQDPGLGLRLIYFSYDVKMKEKGDIPEGYSVSREKKERFSLILESASTNQTSMYLCASSQGGQGGETQYFGPGTRLLVL.